This passage covers 26 T cell receptor beta chains from one sample sequenced in a study of blood T cells in healthy people across ages. Using a J-beta primer mix together with a sample-barcoded 5' primer, a second PCR was run for roughly 6 to 12 cycles. TCRdb reprocessed the 5' RACE reads with MiXCR, giving one entry per CDR3 protein. The top ten clones hold 15% to 20% of a sample with more than 800,000 distinct CDR3 sequences, under 35% of them seen once. The specimen was blood. These receptors all stem from a woman of 80 years or more in good health.

This clonotype came up a few times. CDR3 sequence: CASSLYGEKYEQYF. The CDR3 region has the DNA TGTGCCAGCAGCTTATATGGGGAGAAATACGAGCAGTACTTC. V and J are TRBV11-2 and TRBJ2-7, with D possibly matching TRBD2 (5 bases). Germline V CDR1 and CDR2: SGHAT, FQNNGV. V gave up 2 bases and J gave up 4 bases, with 12 bases separating them. The CDR3 consists of 14 residues.

This sequence joins TRBV6-5 and TRBJ1-2; D is perhaps TRBD1 (5 bases). Looked up from germline, CDR1 is MNHEY and CDR2 is SVGAGI. The V gene lost 2 bases and the J gene lost 5 bases, with 24 bases spanning the gap. The CDR3 is 18 amino acids. In nucleotides, the CDR3 is TGTGCCAGCAGTTACAAGTGGGCAGGGAGGTTTTCTTCTTATGGCTACACCTTC. It is translated as CASSYKWAGRFSSYGYTF.

This clonotype has just one count. This may stem from a read error, because a much larger clone lies one nucleotide away. Likely a read error: the CDR3 ends without its conserved phenylalanine or tryptophan. The V gene is TRBV7-2, the J gene TRBJ1-5, with 9 positions matching TRBD1. The CDR3 consists of 20 residues. Germline trimming cut 1 base from V and 6 bases from J; bases unmatched to any gene: 19. Germline V gene sequence: CDR1 SGHTA, CDR2 FQGNSA. The chain's CDR3 is CASSLGPWDRVGGGGQPQHV. Written as DNA, the CDR3 is TGTGCCAGCAGCTTAGGCCCCTGGGACAGGGTAGGGGGAGGAGGTCAGCCCCAGCATGTT.

At least ten counts were recorded for this clonotype. V usage is TRBV12-3 or TRBV12-4 and J usage is TRBJ2-1; D unresolved. Trimming stripped 7 bases from V and 9 bases from J, with 10 bases between. CDR3 length: 11 amino acids. The CDR3, as DNA: TGTGCCAGCACCATCGGTAGTGAGCAGTTCTTC. This translates into CASTIGSEQFF.

The gene calls are TRBV6-6 and TRBJ1-4, with D perhaps TRBD1 (6 bases). V was pared by 5 bases and J by 4 bases, with 20 bases between. CDR1 is MNHNY and CDR2 is SVGAGI in the germline V gene (reference sequence). The CDR3 is made up of 17 amino acids. The CDR3 here is CASSSLGNGGRNEKLFF. CDR3 in DNA: TGTGCCAGCAGTAGCCTGGGGAATGGGGGGCGTAATGAAAAACTGTTTTTT.

This clonotype was counted a few times. V and J are TRBV11-3 and TRBJ2-5; no clear D gene. With 8 bases removed from V and 7 bases from J, the gap between germline ends came to 11 bases. This CDR3 region has 11 residues. Germline assignment: CDR1 SGHNT and CDR2 YENEEA. As DNA, the CDR3 is TGTGCCAGCTCTCGCTCGTCGACCCAGTACTTC. It yields the protein CASSRSSTQYF.

In its sample, this clonotype was seen a few times. A much larger clonotype is one base distant, so this may be a read error. The V call is TRBV7-8, the J call TRBJ2-7; 12 bases are a match to TRBD2. Trimming cost V 0 bases and J 7 bases; bases outside gene matches: 7. CDR3 length: 16 residues. Germline assignment: CDR1 SGHVS and CDR2 FQNEAQ. CDR3 in DNA: TGTGCCAGCAGCTTAGCCGCACTAGCGGGGGGCAATGAGCAGTACTTC. The encoded protein is CASSLAALAGGNEQYF.

The rearrangement links TRBV15 to TRBJ2-7; perhaps D is TRBD1 or TRBD2 (5 bases each). CDR3 length equals 15 residues. CDR1 and CDR2 (germline): LNHNV, YYDKDF (reference sequence). The ends were cut back, 0 bases at V and 12 bases at J, with 21 bases in the middle. The CDR3 loop is CATSRDYTPGQFRYF. In nucleotides, the CDR3 is TGTGCCACCAGCAGAGATTATACGCCGGGGCAATTTCGGTACTTC.

A note on this clonotype: A much larger clone lies a single base off, so this may be a read error. V gene TRBV6-2 or TRBV6-3 combines with J gene TRBJ2-5; TRBD1 agrees at 8 bases. The DNA matches TRBJ2-7 better at its end, which makes the J call doubtful. The CDR3 totals 14 residues. Germline V gene data show CDR1 as MNHEY and CDR2 as SVGEGT. CDR3 region: CASSDRGRDYEQYF. CDR3 in DNA: TGTGCCAGCAGTGACAGGGGACGGGACTACGAGCAGTACTTC.

This clonotype has at least ten counts. The CDR3: CASSRIGGGKETQYF. The CDR3 DNA is TGTGCCAGCAGCCGGATTGGGGGGGGAAAAGAGACCCAGTACTTC. V gene TRBV4-2 combines with J gene TRBJ2-5, with 7 bases identical to TRBD2. Trimming took 4 bases from V and 3 from J; bases not matched to a gene: 8. Germline values: CDR1 LGHNA, CDR2 YNFKEQ. There are 15 residues in the CDR3.

This clonotype was detected many times. The chain employs TRBV2 and TRBJ2-5; D possibly corresponds to TRBD1 (5 bases). Germline V CDR1 and CDR2: SNHLY, FYNNEI. V lost 6 bases to trimming and J lost 1 base, with 12 bases between them. The CDR3 runs to 14 residues. The chain's CDR3 is CASRGHFGQETQYF. In DNA, the CDR3 is TGTGCCAGCAGGGGGCATTTTGGCCAAGAGACCCAGTACTTC.

This clonotype was counted between two and nine times. The chain combines TRBV6-2 or TRBV6-3 with TRBJ1-5, with D possibly matching TRBD1 (6 bases). The V and J ends lost 6 bases and 4 bases respectively, with 19 bases between them. CDR1 is MNHEY and CDR2 is SVGEGT in the germline V gene. The CDR3 sequence is 16 residues long. The CDR3 protein is CASSPNQGHKNQPQHF. CDR3 in DNA: TGTGCCAGCAGCCCTAACCAGGGACACAAGAATCAGCCCCAGCATTTT.

This clonotype was seen a few times. A much larger clone differs from this one at a single base, so this may be a read error. This chain links TRBV30 with TRBJ2-5; D is unresolved. This CDR3 contains 11 residues. Germline-derived CDR1 and CDR2 are GTSNPN and SVGIG (reference sequence). Trimming removed 3 bases from V and 11 bases from J, with 13 bases in between. CDR3 residues: CAWRPGNEQYF. The CDR3 bases are TGTGCCTGGAGGCCTGGGAATGAGCAGTACTTC.

This clonotype has just a few counts. This chain joins TRBV9 and TRBJ2-3, with D possibly matching TRBD2 (5 bases). The CDR3 contains 15 residues. Germline CDR1 reads SGDLS; CDR2 reads YYNGEE. V was shortened by 5 bases and J by 1 base, with 14 bases between the two germline ends. This CDR3 is CASRATGMGTDTQYF. CDR3 DNA sequence: TGTGCCAGCAGGGCGACGGGAATGGGCACAGATACGCAGTATTTT.

For the CDR3, the DNA is TGTGCCAGCAGCTTAGGACAACCCCAGCCCCTCCACTTT. Amino acid sequence: CASSLGQPQPLHF. The genes are TRBV11-2 and TRBJ1-6; D is uncertain. The V end was cut by 1 base, the J end by 13 bases, with 11 bases between. From germline, CDR1 is SGHAT and CDR2 FQNNGV. The CDR3 runs 13 residues.

The sample holds a few counts of this clonotype. This chain connects TRBV5-6 to TRBJ2-7, with D perhaps assigned TRBD1 or TRBD2 (5 bases each). The J call could be wrong; TRBJ2-5 is a better fit for the DNA end. Germline V lookup: CDR1 SGHDT, CDR2 YYEEEE. The CDR3 is 15 residues long. The CDR3 here is CASSLVGGVRETQYF. Here the CDR3 DNA reads TGTGCCAGCAGCTTGGTTGGGGGAGTGAGAGAGACCCAGTACTTC.

This clonotype came up a few times. V and J are TRBV20-1 and TRBJ2-1; tentative D call: TRBD2 (5 bases). The ends were cut back, 5 bases at V and 1 base at J, with 15 bases in the middle. This CDR3 is 15 amino acids long. Germline-derived CDR1 and CDR2 are DFQATT and SNEGSKA (reference sequence). The CDR3 DNA follows: TGCAGTGCTGCCTTAAGCGGTCCTTCCTACAATGAGCAGTTCTTC. The encoded protein is CSAALSGPSYNEQFF.

This clonotype has only one observation. This chain connects TRBV28 to TRBJ2-7, with 11 bases matching TRBD2. This CDR3 has 17 amino acids. The trim removed 7 bases at V and 4 bases at J, leaving 15 bases unmatched. Germline V lookup: CDR1 MDHEN, CDR2 SYDVKM. In nucleotides, the CDR3 is TGTGCCAGCACCCCTGTCGAACTAGCGGGAGATGTTTACGAGCAGTACTTC. Its translation: CASTPVELAGDVYEQYF.

The table lists this clonotype with a few counts. The chain recombines TRBV11-2 with TRBJ1-4; maybe TRBD1 (6 bases). This CDR3 contains 14 residues. Germline-derived CDR1 and CDR2 are SGHAT and FQNNGV. The V end was cut by 6 bases, the J end by 3 bases, with 11 bases between. The CDR3 region has the DNA TGTGCCAGCAGGCGAGGGGGAGCTAATGAAAAACTGTTTTTT. Translated: CASRRGGANEKLFF.

This clonotype was picked up many times. The J gene is TRBJ2-7, the V gene TRBV12-3 or TRBV12-4; tentative D call: TRBD2 (6 bases). The CDR3 loop spans 13 amino acids. Trimming stripped 6 bases from V and 4 bases from J, with 13 bases between. Here the CDR3 DNA reads TGTGCCAGCAGCCGCGGGGCCGGATACGAGCAGTACTTC. Translating it yields CASSRGAGYEQYF.

J is TRBJ1-4 and V is TRBV25-1, with D perhaps matching TRBD1 (6 bases). The germline gives CDR1 MGHDK, CDR2 SYGVNS. The CDR3 consists of 13 residues. V lost 10 bases and J 5 bases, leaving 14 bases between the germline ends. CDR3 region: CATRGTRNEKLFF. CDR3 nucleotides: TGTGCCACAAGGGGGACACGGAATGAAAAACTGTTTTTT. The full variable domain, rest sourced from reference TRBV25-1 and TRBJ1-4, is EADIYQTPRYLVIGTGKKITLECSQTMGHDKMYWYQQDPGMELHLIHYSYGVNSTEKGDLSSESTVSRIRTEHFPLTLESARPSHTSQYLCATRGTRNEKLFFGSGTQLSVL.

V gene TRBV20-1 combines with J gene TRBJ2-2, with 9 bases fitting TRBD1. The CDR3 extends over 14 amino acids. Germline V lookup: CDR1 DFQATT, CDR2 SNEGSKA (reference sequence). The V segment lost 3 bases and the J segment 7 bases; nucleotides outside the gene matches: 6. This chain's CDR3 is CSARAGQGGGELFF. The CDR3 nucleotides are TGCAGTGCTAGGGCGGGACAGGGTGGCGGGGAGCTGTTTTTT.

The gene calls are TRBV28 and TRBJ1-5; D gene uncertain. The length of the CDR3 is 13 residues. The germline V gene encodes CDR1 MDHEN and CDR2 SYDVKM. V lost 5 bases and J 4 bases, leaving 9 bases between the germline ends. This CDR3 reads CASSPEPNQPQHF. DNA of the CDR3: TGTGCCAGCAGTCCAGAGCCTAATCAGCCCCAGCATTTT.

This clonotype was seen at least ten times. V usage is TRBV20-1 and J usage is TRBJ2-1; 10 nucleotides align to TRBD2. This CDR3 contains 17 residues. Unmatched junction bases numbered 11, after V lost 6 bases and J lost 0 bases. Germline values: CDR1 DFQATT, CDR2 SNEGSKA (reference sequence). The CDR3 bases are TGCAGTGCCAGTTCCGGGACTAGCGCCAGCTCCTACAATGAGCAGTTCTTC. It encodes CSASSGTSASSYNEQFF.

This clonotype came up many times. The V call is TRBV20-1, the J call TRBJ2-3, with 8 bases identical to TRBD1. CDR1 DFQATT and CDR2 SNEGSKA come from the germline V gene (reference sequence). This CDR3 is 15 amino acids long. Trimming at V came to 3 bases and at J to 1 base, leaving 6 bases not matched to a gene. In DNA form, the CDR3 reads TGCAGTGCTAGTAGGGAGACAGGGGGCACAGATACGCAGTATTTT. This translates into CSASRETGGTDTQYF.

This clonotype showed up many times. The chain has TRBV7-9 and TRBJ1-2, with TRBD1 identical over 8 bases. Germline CDR1 reads SEHNR; CDR2 reads FQNEAQ (reference sequence). V lost 5 bases and J lost 2; bases outside the gene matches: 7. The CDR3 spans 15 residues. CDR3 nucleotide sequence: TGTGCCAGCAGCCGCGATCGACAGGGGAACTATGGCTACACCTTC. Translation: CASSRDRQGNYGYTF.